This T cell receptor beta chain appears in the sequencing data of a study of cytotoxic CD8 clonotypes in ibrutinib-treated CLL. V gave up 3 bases and J gave up 11 bases, with 19 bases separating them. The germline gives CDR1 MNHEY, CDR2 SMNVEV (reference sequence). The CDR3 length is 14 residues. Data came from immunoSEQ multiplex PCR; TCRdb stores just in-frame clones and leaves some out. The data contain 25,000 to 30,000 clones, roughly 60% of them singletons. Source: PBMCs, taken before ibrutinib treatment. The chain employs TRBV27 and TRBJ1-1; unclear D gene. This receptor was identified in a human donor with chronic lymphocytic leukemia. CDR3 coding DNA: TGTGCCAGCAGTTTGTCGCCCGACCCTAGAGAGGCTTTCTTT. Protein: CASSLSPDPREAFF.